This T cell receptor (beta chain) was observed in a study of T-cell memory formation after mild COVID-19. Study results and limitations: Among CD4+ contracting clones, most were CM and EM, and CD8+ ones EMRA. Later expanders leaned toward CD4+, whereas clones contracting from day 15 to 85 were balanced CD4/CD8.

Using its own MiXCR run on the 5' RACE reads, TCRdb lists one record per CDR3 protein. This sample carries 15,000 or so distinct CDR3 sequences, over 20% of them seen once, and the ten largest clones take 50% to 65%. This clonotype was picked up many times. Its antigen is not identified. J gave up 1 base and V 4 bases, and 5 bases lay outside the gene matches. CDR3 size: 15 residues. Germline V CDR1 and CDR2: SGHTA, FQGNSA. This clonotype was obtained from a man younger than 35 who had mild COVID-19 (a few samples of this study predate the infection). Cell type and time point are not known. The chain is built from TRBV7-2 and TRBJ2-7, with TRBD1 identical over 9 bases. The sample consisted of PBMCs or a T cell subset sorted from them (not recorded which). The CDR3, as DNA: TGTGCCAGCAGCTGGACCGGGACAGGGTCCTACGAGCAGTACTTC. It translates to CASSWTGTGSYEQYF.